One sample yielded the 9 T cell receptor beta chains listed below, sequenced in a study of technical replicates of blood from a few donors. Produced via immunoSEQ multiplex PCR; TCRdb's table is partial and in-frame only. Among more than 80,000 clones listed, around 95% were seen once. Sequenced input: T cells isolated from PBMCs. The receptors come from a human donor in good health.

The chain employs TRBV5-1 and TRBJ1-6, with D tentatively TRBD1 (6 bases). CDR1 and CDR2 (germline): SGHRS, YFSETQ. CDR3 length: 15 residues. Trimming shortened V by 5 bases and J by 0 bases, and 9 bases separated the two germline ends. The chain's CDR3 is CASRADSSYNSPLHF. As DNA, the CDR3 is TGCGCCAGCAGGGCGGACAGCTCCTATAATTCACCCCTCCACTTT.

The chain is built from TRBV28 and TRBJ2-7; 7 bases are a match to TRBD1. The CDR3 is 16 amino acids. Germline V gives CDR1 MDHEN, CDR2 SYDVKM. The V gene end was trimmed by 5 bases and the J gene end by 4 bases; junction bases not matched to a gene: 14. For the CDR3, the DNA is TGTGCCAGCAGTCGTACAGGGGCTACAGGGGAGTACGAGCAGTACTTC. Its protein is CASSRTGATGEYEQYF.

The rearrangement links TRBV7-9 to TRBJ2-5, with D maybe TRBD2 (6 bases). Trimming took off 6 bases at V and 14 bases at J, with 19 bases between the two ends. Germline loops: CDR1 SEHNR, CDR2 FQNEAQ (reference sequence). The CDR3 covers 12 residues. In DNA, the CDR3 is TGTGCCAGCAGGAACGACGGGGGTCTTGATTACTTC. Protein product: CASRNDGGLDYF.

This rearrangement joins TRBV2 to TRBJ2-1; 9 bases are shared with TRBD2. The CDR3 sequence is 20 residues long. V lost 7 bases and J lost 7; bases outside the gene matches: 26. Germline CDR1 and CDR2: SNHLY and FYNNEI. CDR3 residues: CASILLTGMVAGAATNEQFF. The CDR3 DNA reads TGTGCCAGCATCCTTCTTACAGGGATGGTAGCGGGAGCGGCTACGAATGAGCAGTTCTTC. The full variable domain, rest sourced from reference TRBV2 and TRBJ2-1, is EPEVTQTPSHQVTQMGQEVILRCVPISNHLYFYWYRQILGQKVEFLVSFYNNEISEKSEIFDDQFSVERPDGSNFTLKIRSTKLEDSAMYFCASILLTGMVAGAATNEQFFGPGTRLTVL.

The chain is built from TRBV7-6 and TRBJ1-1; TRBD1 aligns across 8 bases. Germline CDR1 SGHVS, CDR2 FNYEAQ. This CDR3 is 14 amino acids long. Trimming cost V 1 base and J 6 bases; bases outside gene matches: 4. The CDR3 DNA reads TGTGCCAGCAGCTTAGAGGCAGGGGGCCCTGAAGCTTTCTTT. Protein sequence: CASSLEAGGPEAFF.

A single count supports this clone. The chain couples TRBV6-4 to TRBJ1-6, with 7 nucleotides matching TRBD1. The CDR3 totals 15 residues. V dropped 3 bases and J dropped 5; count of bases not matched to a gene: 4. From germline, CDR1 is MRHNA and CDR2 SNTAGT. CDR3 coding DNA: TGTGCCAGCAGTGAGCAGGGGGTGGATAATTCACCCCTCCACTTT. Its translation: CASSEQGVDNSPLHF.

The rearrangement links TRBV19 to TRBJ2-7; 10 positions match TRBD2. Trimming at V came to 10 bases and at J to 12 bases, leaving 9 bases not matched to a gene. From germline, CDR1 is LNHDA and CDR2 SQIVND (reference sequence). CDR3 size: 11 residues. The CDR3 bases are TGTGCCACTCGCCTAGCGGGAGAGGCGTACTTC. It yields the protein CATRLAGEAYF.

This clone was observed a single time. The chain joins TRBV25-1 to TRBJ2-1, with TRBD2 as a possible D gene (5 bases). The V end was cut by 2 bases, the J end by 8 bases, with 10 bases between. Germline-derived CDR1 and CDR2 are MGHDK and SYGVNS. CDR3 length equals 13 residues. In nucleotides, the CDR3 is TGTGCCAGCAGTGAAGGCCAGAGGGATGAGCAGTTCTTC. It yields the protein CASSEGQRDEQFF.

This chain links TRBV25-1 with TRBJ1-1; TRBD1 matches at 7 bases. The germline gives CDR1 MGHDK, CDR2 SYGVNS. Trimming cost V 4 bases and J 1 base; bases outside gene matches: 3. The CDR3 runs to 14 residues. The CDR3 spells CASSATGANTEAFF. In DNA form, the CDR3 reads TGTGCCAGCAGTGCTACAGGGGCGAACACTGAAGCTTTCTTT.